What follows describes a single T cell receptor (beta chain). Its antigen target is currently unknown. A junction end diverges from the germline sequence, so it may reflect a read error. This specimen belongs to a study of cytomegalovirus exposure and HLA in healthy donors (dated by TCRdb to about 2017). Regarding the complete study: In an earlier analysis of 450 to 750 of the donors, approximately 300 Gb of sequence data and approximately 120 million unique TCR beta sequences from about 190 million T cells were reported. An early release that covered about 600 HLA-typed donors contained about 300 gigabases of sequencing data and 75 million to 100 million unique TCR sequences. Among the roughly 390 genotyped donors, about 83% belonged to the genetic ancestry cluster associated with self-reported Caucasian donors. The study was designed to test whether signatures of past pathogen exposure could be identified by cataloging public T cell receptors. Using immunosequencing, the study profiled T cell repertoires from around 670 subjects and related those repertoires to cytomegalovirus serostatus. Besides the first cohort of approximately 710 subjects, a separate validation cohort made up of roughly 120 different subjects was used. To predict cytomegalovirus infection status, the study combined high-throughput TCR immunosequencing, statistical association of individual TCRs with disease status, and machine learning. A later analysis re-examined previously published TCR beta repertoires from about 670 donors and added high-resolution HLA genotyping to investigate patterns of TCR occurrence. In the later analysis, no new phenotypic data were used to find candidate immune exposures; instead, reliance was placed on TCR beta sequences and their occurrence across donors. In an earlier analysis of over 550 of the donors, high-throughput TCR beta sequencing was used to judge whether each TCR beta V gene segment behaved as functional or pseudogenic. Alongside the repertoire data, information on donor age, sex, ethnicity and CMV serostatus was compiled. A later genetic analysis took genome-wide SNP genotypes for about 65% of the roughly 670 donors and used that subset as a discovery cohort. All discovery cohort repertoires had been generated on a single sequencing platform. Class I and class II HLA loci were covered by the typing at four-digit resolution. Typing coverage differed by locus: A, B, C, DRB1 and DQB1 were typed in roughly 620-630 donors, DQA1 in 500 to 550, DPA1 in 600 to 610, and DPB1 in 400 to 490. Roughly 5 DR-DQ haplotypes were handled as single units for association and clustering, since linkage in the cohort was strong. Among about 410 genotyped donors of the cohort, an average of around 250,000 unique TCR beta nucleotide sequences was sequenced per donor, of which roughly 18% were non-productive.

CDR1 and CDR2 (LGHNA, YNFKEQ) derive from the germline V gene. The CDR3 numbers 15 residues from cysteine through phenylalanine. Only CDR3 DNA is held: 45 bases, read in frame from base 1. Study-wide conclusions, independent of this receptor: In a later analysis, several top co-occurrence clusters were reported to appear linked to parvovirus B19, influenza, CMV and Epstein-Barr virus. In this cohort, only TCR beta chains were sequenced, and detectable features were limited by the absence of alpha or paired-chain data. Most TCR sequences were observed very rarely across donors, whereas some public TCRs were present in many individuals. The study gave a list of some 150 TCR beta chains associated with cytomegalovirus. In a later analysis, TCR association rates were found to vary across HLA loci, with the most associated TCRs seen for DRB1 alleles and the fewest for HLA-C alleles. In an earlier analysis of some 500 of the donors, most TCR beta V segments were observed in productive rearrangements about 87% or about 30% of the time, broadly matching IMGT annotations. Assigning TCR associations to individual alleles was difficult when HLA alleles, especially DR and DQ, strongly co-occurred. A further reported finding was that TCR beta sequences accurately predicted the HLA-A and HLA-B alleles for most subjects in the first cohort. In a later analysis, over 15,000 TCR beta sequences were associated with specific HLA alleles at a false discovery rate of 0.05. Presence/absence analyses assumed roughly uniform sequencing depth across donors, an assumption that may not hold. In both the original and validation cohorts, the classifier was reported to diagnose cytomegalovirus status with high specificity and sensitivity. A later genetic analysis associated a missense DCLRE1C variant with V-gene and J-gene trimming of TCR beta chains, and an independent cohort replicated the association. HLA typing was unavailable for some donors at each locus, so association tests used only the typed subset. Compared with the approximately 700-donor mean, donors in an Asian-associated ancestry cluster had fewer N-insertions in productive TCRs, according to a later genetic analysis. The authors suggested that the approach could potentially be extended to other disease states and immunological phenotypes. Most CMV-associated TCR beta chains appeared to be HLA-restricted in a later analysis, and the HLA associations seemed to be driven largely by CMV exposure. Linkage disequilibrium might explain the correlated functional status among segregating V segments, but an unknown experimental factor could not be excluded. For the cohort, immune exposure information was limited to CMV serostatus. Some IMGT-functional V segments, including TRBV6-2 and TRBV6-3, could not be told apart with the 87-base-pair reads, so those segments were excluded. Because counts were too low, about 17 rarely observed V segments, including chromosome 9 orphons, were excluded from the earlier analysis of 500 to 700 of the donors. In a later analysis, HLA-associated TCR beta chains were found to be more clonally expanded and to have lower generation probabilities than equally common non-associated chains. A group of highly shared sequence variants was considered likely to be a technical artifact of the sequencing pipeline. A few of the identified cytomegalovirus-associated TCR beta chains were confirmed in vitro to be specific for cytomegalovirus antigens.

Libraries were constructed by the immunoSEQ multiplex PCR assay. A mixture of 60 forward primers for TCR Vbeta segments and 13 reverse primers for TCR Jbeta segments was used in the multiplex PCR. The CDR3 region of rearranged TCR beta genes was amplified from genomic DNA by a multiplex PCR assay. Amplified TCR beta libraries were sequenced as 87-base-pair reads on the Illumina HiSeq System. Concerning the study's data processing: Across the 670 or so repertoires, a later analysis counted 60 million to 90 million unique TCR beta chains, 9.5 million to 12 million of which were shared by at least two donors. A nearest-neighbor algorithm error-corrected the raw reads and collapsed the reads into unique sequences, merging closely related sequences to remove PCR and sequencing errors. Alignment of CDR3 sequences to IMGT reference sequences was used to assign V, D and J gene segments. For a sequence to be retained, at least a six-nucleotide match to both a V gene segment and a J gene segment was required. Rearrangements were classified as productive when the CDR3 lacked stop codons and remained in frame with V and J, and all other rearrangements were classified as non-productive. Following IMGT convention, CDR3 was defined as the stretch from the second conserved V-encoded cysteine to the conserved J-encoded phenylalanine. In an earlier analysis of around 570 of the donors, sequences lacking an unambiguous match to a single V gene segment were excluded. In an earlier analysis of 587 of the donors, V segments were called functional above 56.7% productive rearrangements and were called segregating when the between-donor standard deviation exceeded 5%. A statistical classification framework was built to diagnose cytomegalovirus status from the catalog of TCR beta chain sequences. A later analysis assigned V and J genes by comparing TCR nucleotide sequences with IMGT/GENE-DB human TR gene sequences. The TCRdist pipeline was used in a later analysis to assign CDR3 sequences and most-parsimonious VDJ recombination scenarios. A later analysis defined each TCR beta chain by its CDR3 amino acid sequence plus V-gene family, and excluded reads lacking a unique V-gene family. To address suspected cross-contamination and a sequencing artifact, a later analysis removed under 600 highly shared, low-generation-probability nucleotide sequences. In a later analysis, a clonal expansion index was calculated for each public chain from normalized within-repertoire ranks of inferred template counts. In a later analysis, generation probabilities were computed using a VDJ recombination model fitted to out-of-frame rearrangements, and the results were checked against IGoR. Hypergeometric tests were used in a later analysis to score TCR-TCR, TCR-HLA and TCR-CMV co-occurrence, with a repertoire-size bias correction applied to the TCR pairs. To estimate false discovery rates, a later analysis permuted the HLA or CMV assignments 20 times. In a later analysis, co-occurring TCRs were grouped using DBSCAN, with TCRdist sequence similarity added in when clustering inside HLA-allele-positive subsets. Repertoires with fewer than 30,000 or more than 120,000 public chains, plus five repertoires with anomalous nucleotide sharing, were excluded from co-occurrence clustering. Entries here come from immuneACCESS through TCRdb and include only in-frame sequences with V and J called. Some clones fail to appear in such tables; in the studies checked, an unresolved V gene covers under half of the shortfall, and the cause of the remainder is unknown. The V and J calls and clone size come from that table; D and trimming were worked out from the DNA. The sample profile shows about 77,000 clones; about 84% of them were found once. Clones ranked in the top ten supply roughly 3.5% of the sample.

The cohort comprised 666 healthy bone marrow donors. At the time of sampling, all cohort members were nominally healthy, though unrecorded immune exposures were likely present. The donor tested CMV seronegative, placing the donor among the 300 to 450 seronegative members of the cohort. Every donor gave a peripheral blood sample, and the peripheral blood mononuclear cells from that sample were used for TCR beta sequencing. The Qiagen DNeasy Blood Extraction Kit was used to extract genomic DNA from the blood cell samples. This receptor was identified in a man in his forties in good health and CMV-seronegative. The chain employs TRBV4-2 and TRBJ1-2; the D segment could be TRBD1, given 6 matching bases. Input material: PBMCs. The CDR3 has the sequence CASSQVKDSAYGYPF. The sequenced DNA is TGTGCCAGCAGCCAAGTCAAGGACAGCGCCTATGGCTACCCCTTC.